This entry describes one TCR beta chain. What it binds is unknown. The data stem from a study of cytomegalovirus exposure and HLA in healthy donors. Study at large: A prior study identified 90 million to 120 million unique TCR beta sequences from 180 million or so T cells.

Points from the study as a whole: Serostatus for CMV was the only available immune exposure information.

Donors were ostensibly healthy at sampling, although undocumented immune exposures were probable. PCR employed 60 Vbeta and 13 Jbeta primers. In the original analysis: As a later analysis found, there were approximately 80 million unique TCR beta chains, of which around 10 million were shared. Produced via immunoSEQ multiplex PCR; TCRdb's table is partial and in-frame only. The V and J calls and clone size are taken from that table; D and trimming were inferred from the DNA. This table lists around 160,000 clones. Trimming cost V 2 bases and J 1 base, with 8 bases left between them. The CDR3 contains 14 residues. Per germline, CDR1 MNHEY and CDR2 SMNVEV (reference sequence).

This receptor was identified in a woman between 45 and 60 years old in good health and CMV-seronegative. Sequenced: PBMCs. The gene calls are TRBV27 and TRBJ2-5, with D possibly TRBD2 on 6 matching bases. The DNA of the CDR3 is TGTGCCAGCAGTTTAGCGGGGCGCCAAGAGACCCAGTACTTC. Encoded protein: CASSLAGRQETQYF.